The rows below give T cell receptor beta chains drawn from one sample of a study of OX40 agonist ivuxolimab in advanced cancers. Sequencing used immunoSEQ multiplex PCR; TCRdb keeps in-frame clones, though not all of them. The profile shows roughly 50,000 clones, 77% of them singletons. The source was CD4+ or CD8+ T cells sorted from blood, collected in a trial of the OX40 agonist ivuxolimab. These receptors originate from an adult with an advanced solid tumor such as melanoma, head and neck, liver or kidney cancer. The CDR3 runs from the conserved cysteine through the conserved F or W. A D gene is named only where the DNA matches it firmly. Clone size appears in some rows only: once, few, many, or a class for an expanded clone.

d_gene: TRBD1; j_gene: TRBJ1-2; v_gene: TRBV6-1; abundance: NA; CDR3aa: CASSEAYGQAAWGYTF; CDR3nt: TGTGCCAGCAGTGAAGCATACGGACAGGCGGCGTGGGGCTACACCTTC
d_gene: TRBD1; j_gene: TRBJ2-2; v_gene: TRBV19; abundance: NA; CDR3aa: CATPDRQFGTGELFF; CDR3nt: TGTGCCACCCCGGACAGGCAGTTTGGTACCGGGGAGCTGTTTTTT
d_gene: NA; j_gene: TRBJ2-5; v_gene: TRBV5-1; abundance: NA; CDR3aa: CASSPRTDKETQYF; CDR3nt: TGCGCCAGCAGCCCCCGGACAGATAAAGAGACCCAGTACTTC
d_gene: TRBD2; j_gene: TRBJ2-1; v_gene: TRBV11-2; abundance: once; CDR3aa: CASSPGTSGTGNEQFF; CDR3nt: TGTGCCAGCAGCCCAGGGACTAGCGGGACCGGCAATGAGCAGTTCTTC
d_gene: NA; j_gene: TRBJ1-2; v_gene: TRBV6-6; abundance: NA; CDR3aa: CASSYSLGGRTHGYTF; CDR3nt: TGTGCCAGCAGTTACTCTCTCGGAGGCAGGACACATGGCTACACCTTC
d_gene: NA; j_gene: TRBJ1-1; v_gene: TRBV5-1; abundance: NA; CDR3aa: CASRENTEAFF; CDR3nt: TGCGCCAGCCGGGAGAACACTGAAGCTTTCTTT
d_gene: NA; j_gene: TRBJ1-3; v_gene: TRBV7-2; abundance: NA; CDR3aa: CASSSSWVSGNTIYF; CDR3nt: TGTGCCAGCAGCTCCTCGTGGGTCTCTGGAAACACCATATATTTT
d_gene: NA; j_gene: TRBJ1-3; v_gene: TRBV6-6; abundance: NA; CDR3aa: CASSPFPGNTIYF; CDR3nt: TGTGCCAGCAGCCCCTTCCCCGGAAACACCATATATTTT
d_gene: TRBD2; j_gene: TRBJ2-3; v_gene: TRBV5-1; abundance: NA; CDR3aa: CASSDSGGDTDTQYF; CDR3nt: TGCGCCAGCAGCGATAGCGGGGGGGACACAGATACGCAGTATTTT
d_gene: NA; j_gene: TRBJ2-7; v_gene: TRBV5-1; abundance: NA; CDR3aa: CASSREQSSYEQYF; CDR3nt: TGCGCCAGCAGCCGAGAGCAGAGCTCCTACGAGCAGTACTTC
d_gene: NA; j_gene: TRBJ1-2; v_gene: TRBV5-5; abundance: NA; CDR3aa: CASSPSRWGSDYYGYTF; CDR3nt: TGTGCCAGCAGCCCATCAAGATGGGGCAGCGACTACTATGGCTACACCTTC
d_gene: NA; j_gene: TRBJ1-6; v_gene: TRBV7-9; abundance: NA; CDR3aa: CASSLAHNSPLHF; CDR3nt: TGTGCCAGCAGCTTAGCTCATAATTCACCCCTCCACTTT
d_gene: TRBD2; j_gene: TRBJ2-1; v_gene: TRBV4-1; abundance: once; CDR3aa: CASSQDPSGGAGEQFF; CDR3nt: TGCGCCAGCAGCCAAGACCCTAGCGGGGGGGCCGGTGAGCAGTTCTTC
d_gene: TRBD1; j_gene: TRBJ1-2; v_gene: TRBV27; abundance: NA; CDR3aa: CASSRDSNYGYTF; CDR3nt: TGTGCCAGCAGTCGGGACAGCAACTATGGCTACACCTTC
d_gene: TRBD2; j_gene: TRBJ2-2; v_gene: TRBV4-1; abundance: few; CDR3aa: CASSRGLAGTTNTGELFF; CDR3nt: TGCGCCAGCAGCCGGGGACTAGCGGGGACGACGAACACCGGGGAGCTGTTTTTT
d_gene: NA; j_gene: TRBJ1-4; v_gene: TRBV6-5; abundance: few; CDR3aa: CASRDTGWDEKLFF; CDR3nt: TGTGCCAGCAGGGACACGGGGTGGGATGAAAAACTGTTTTTT
d_gene: TRBD2; j_gene: TRBJ2-2; v_gene: TRBV7-6; abundance: NA; CDR3aa: CASSLNPSGRALFF; CDR3nt: TGTGCCAGCAGCTTAAACCCTAGCGGGAGGGCGCTGTTTTTT
d_gene: NA; j_gene: TRBJ1-1; v_gene: TRBV5-1; abundance: once; CDR3aa: CASSSTRQNTEAFF; CDR3nt: TGCGCCAGCAGCTCAACAAGGCAGAACACTGAAGCTTTCTTT
d_gene: NA; j_gene: TRBJ1-2; v_gene: TRBV18; abundance: NA; CDR3aa: CASSRRASSTVRGVGYTF; CDR3nt: TGTGCCAGCTCACGACGGGCATCGTCGACGGTTCGTGGAGTTGGCTACACCTTC
d_gene: TRBD1; j_gene: TRBJ1-1; v_gene: TRBV11-2; abundance: NA; CDR3aa: CASSLATGGSGTFF; CDR3nt: TGTGCCAGCAGCTTAGCGACAGGGGGCTCGGGAACTTTCTTT
d_gene: TRBD2; j_gene: TRBJ2-3; v_gene: TRBV7-8; abundance: few; CDR3aa: CASHPRGLGHTQYF; CDR3nt: TGTGCCAGTCACCCTAGAGGACTAGGGCATACGCAGTATTTT
d_gene: TRBD1; j_gene: TRBJ1-1; v_gene: TRBV4-3; abundance: NA; CDR3aa: CASSQGTGWETEAFF; CDR3nt: TGCGCCAGCAGCCAAGGGACAGGGTGGGAAACTGAAGCTTTCTTT
d_gene: NA; j_gene: TRBJ2-7; v_gene: TRBV13; abundance: NA; CDR3aa: CASSPRSAGRGSSYEQYF; CDR3nt: TGTGCCAGCAGCCCACGATCCGCAGGAAGGGGAAGCTCCTACGAGCAGTACTTC
d_gene: NA; j_gene: TRBJ1-2; v_gene: TRBV28; abundance: NA; CDR3aa: CASRWIAGAPYGYTF; CDR3nt: TGTGCCAGCAGATGGATCGCAGGGGCCCCATATGGCTACACCTTC
d_gene: NA; j_gene: TRBJ2-7; v_gene: TRBV4-3; abundance: NA; CDR3aa: CASSQRKDLPPGEQYF; CDR3nt: TGCGCCAGCAGCCAGCGCAAGGACCTCCCTCCAGGGGAGCAGTACTTC
d_gene: NA; j_gene: TRBJ2-7; v_gene: TRBV19; abundance: NA; CDR3aa: CASSPRETIIPEQYF; CDR3nt: TGTGCCAGTAGTCCAAGGGAAACTATTATTCCCGAGCAGTACTTC
d_gene: NA; j_gene: TRBJ2-1; v_gene: TRBV5-1; abundance: NA; CDR3aa: CASSLEGTGYNEQFF; CDR3nt: TGCGCCAGCAGCTTGGAGGGTACAGGGTACAATGAGCAGTTCTTC
d_gene: TRBD1; j_gene: TRBJ2-1; v_gene: TRBV7-2; abundance: NA; CDR3aa: CASSYRQGWHEQFF; CDR3nt: TGTGCCAGCAGCTACAGACAGGGGTGGCATGAGCAGTTCTTC
d_gene: TRBD1; j_gene: TRBJ1-1; v_gene: TRBV18; abundance: NA; CDR3aa: CASSRDRENTEAFF; CDR3nt: TGTGCCAGCTCCCGGGACAGGGAGAACACTGAAGCTTTCTTT
d_gene: TRBD2; j_gene: TRBJ2-7; v_gene: TRBV18; abundance: NA; CDR3aa: CASSQWGPGTSAMGEQYF; CDR3nt: TGTGCCAGCTCACAGTGGGGGCCCGGGACTAGCGCTATGGGAGAGCAGTACTTC
d_gene: NA; j_gene: TRBJ2-1; v_gene: TRBV15; abundance: many; CDR3aa: CATLAGGKVNEQFF; CDR3nt: TGTGCCACCTTAGCAGGCGGAAAGGTCAATGAGCAGTTCTTC
d_gene: NA; j_gene: TRBJ1-1; v_gene: TRBV2; abundance: few; CDR3aa: CASSFLGGNTEAFF; CDR3nt: TGTGCCAGCAGCTTCCTGGGGGGGAACACTGAAGCTTTCTTT
d_gene: NA; j_gene: TRBJ2-6; v_gene: TRBV7-9; abundance: NA; CDR3aa: CASSSTLYGYSSGANVLTF; CDR3nt: TGTGCCAGCAGCTCAACACTGTACGGATATTCCTCTGGGGCCAACGTCCTGACTTTC
d_gene: NA; j_gene: TRBJ2-1; v_gene: TRBV6-5; abundance: NA; CDR3aa: CASSYSGPRGNEQFF; CDR3nt: TGTGCCAGCAGTTACTCTGGCCCCCGGGGGAATGAGCAGTTCTTC
d_gene: TRBD2; j_gene: TRBJ2-7; v_gene: TRBV7-2; abundance: NA; CDR3aa: CASTKAGVYEQYF; CDR3nt: TGTGCCAGCACCAAAGCGGGAGTCTACGAGCAGTACTTC
d_gene: NA; j_gene: TRBJ1-1; v_gene: TRBV4-1; abundance: few; CDR3aa: CASSRIQGEAFF; CDR3nt: TGCGCCAGCAGCCGGATACAGGGTGAAGCTTTCTTT
d_gene: NA; j_gene: TRBJ1-5; v_gene: TRBV30; abundance: few; CDR3aa: CAWAKDSNQPQHF; CDR3nt: TGTGCCTGGGCGAAGGATAGCAATCAGCCCCAGCATTTT
d_gene: TRBD1; j_gene: TRBJ2-5; v_gene: TRBV7-7; abundance: once; CDR3aa: CASSFGTGGQETQYF; CDR3nt: TGTGCCAGCAGCTTTGGAACAGGGGGGCAAGAGACCCAGTACTTC
d_gene: NA; j_gene: TRBJ2-7; v_gene: TRBV15; abundance: NA; CDR3aa: CATSRDGSGYEQYF; CDR3nt: TGTGCCACCAGCAGAGATGGGAGCGGATACGAGCAGTACTTC
d_gene: NA; j_gene: TRBJ2-7; v_gene: TRBV29-1; abundance: once; CDR3aa: CSVEDPLAGYEQYF; CDR3nt: TGCAGCGTTGAAGATCCTCTCGCGGGCTACGAGCAGTACTTC
d_gene: TRBD1; j_gene: TRBJ1-5; v_gene: TRBV19; abundance: NA; CDR3aa: CASRDRASNQPQHF; CDR3nt: TGTGCCAGTCGGGACAGGGCCAGCAATCAGCCCCAGCATTTT
d_gene: NA; j_gene: TRBJ1-1; v_gene: TRBV6-6; abundance: NA; CDR3aa: CASNAPGRNTEAFF; CDR3nt: TGTGCCAGCAACGCCCCAGGGCGGAACACTGAAGCTTTCTTT
d_gene: TRBD1; j_gene: TRBJ1-5; v_gene: TRBV7-8; abundance: NA; CDR3aa: CASSPRRGQGRTNQPQHF; CDR3nt: TGTGCCAGCAGCCCCCGGAGGGGACAGGGGAGGACAAATCAGCCCCAGCATTTT
d_gene: NA; j_gene: TRBJ1-2; v_gene: TRBV5-1; abundance: NA; CDR3aa: CASKSGLTNYGYTF; CDR3nt: TGCGCTTCCAAATCAGGGCTAACTAACTATGGCTACACCTTC
d_gene: NA; j_gene: TRBJ2-5; v_gene: TRBV5-1; abundance: NA; CDR3aa: CASSLGAIQETQYF; CDR3nt: TGCGCCAGCAGCCTGGGGGCGATCCAAGAGACCCAGTACTTC
d_gene: TRBD2; j_gene: TRBJ2-7; v_gene: TRBV29-1; abundance: NA; CDR3aa: CSVQTSTYEQYF; CDR3nt: TGCAGCGTGCAGACTAGCACCTACGAGCAGTACTTC
d_gene: NA; j_gene: TRBJ2-7; v_gene: TRBV28; abundance: NA; CDR3aa: CASSSIGTPDLGWMYEQYF; CDR3nt: TGTGCCAGCAGTTCCATCGGGACACCCGATTTGGGGTGGATGTACGAGCAGTACTTC
d_gene: TRBD1; j_gene: TRBJ1-1; v_gene: TRBV2; abundance: NA; CDR3aa: CASSEGQGAFF; CDR3nt: TGTGCCAGCAGTGAGGGACAGGGAGCTTTCTTT
d_gene: NA; j_gene: TRBJ1-4; v_gene: TRBV21-1; abundance: NA; CDR3aa: CASSKMGAGEKLFF; CDR3nt: TGTGCCAGCAGCAAGATGGGGGCGGGGGAAAAACTGTTTTTT
d_gene: NA; j_gene: TRBJ1-1; v_gene: TRBV5-1; abundance: NA; CDR3aa: CASSSSGPVLGEAFF; CDR3nt: TGCGCCAGCAGCTCTTCCGGGCCCGTTTTGGGGGAAGCTTTCTTT
d_gene: NA; j_gene: TRBJ1-4; v_gene: TRBV11-2; abundance: NA; CDR3aa: CASTEGQGRATNEKLFF; CDR3nt: TGTGCCAGCACCGAAGGGCAGGGGCGTGCAACTAATGAAAAACTGTTTTTT